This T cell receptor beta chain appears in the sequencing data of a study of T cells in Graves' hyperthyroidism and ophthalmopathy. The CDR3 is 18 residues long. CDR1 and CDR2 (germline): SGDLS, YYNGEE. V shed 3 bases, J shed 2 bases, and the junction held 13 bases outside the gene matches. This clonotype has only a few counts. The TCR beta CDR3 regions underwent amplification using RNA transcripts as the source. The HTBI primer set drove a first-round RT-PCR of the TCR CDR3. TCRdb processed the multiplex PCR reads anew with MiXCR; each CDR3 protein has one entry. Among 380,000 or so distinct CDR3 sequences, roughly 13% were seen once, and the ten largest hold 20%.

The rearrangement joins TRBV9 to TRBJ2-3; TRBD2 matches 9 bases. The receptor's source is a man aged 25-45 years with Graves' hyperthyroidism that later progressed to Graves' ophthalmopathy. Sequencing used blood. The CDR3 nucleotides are TGTGCCAGCAGCGAACCTATCGAGCGGGGGGCCCTCACAGATACGCAGTATTTT. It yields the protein CASSEPIERGALTDTQYF.